The 27 T cell receptor beta chains below were found in one sample sequenced in a study of T cell responses to AZD1222 COVID-19 vaccine. Clones were read by immunoSEQ multiplex PCR, and TCRdb kept only the in-frame ones, dropping some. There are over 45,000 clones in the sample; around 88% occur only once, and 15% to 20% lies in the top ten. Sequencing was performed on peripheral blood, taken on day 0 of AZD1222 vaccination. The origin of the receptors is an adult in good health.

The chain joins TRBV5-1 to TRBJ2-1; TRBD2 agrees at 10 bases. V was clipped by 2 bases and J by 6 bases; unmatched bases: 8. The CDR3 is 16 amino acids. Germline V gene sequence: CDR1 SGHRS, CDR2 YFSETQ. The CDR3 region has the DNA TGCGCCAGCAGCTTTTTTCTAGCGGGAGATGGCAATGAGCAGTTCTTC. Its protein is CASSFFLAGDGNEQFF.

CDR3 protein: CSASRRESQYF. In nucleotides, the CDR3 is TGCAGTGCTAGCCGGAGGGAATCGCAGTATTTT. V usage is TRBV20-1 and J usage is TRBJ2-3; TRBD2 is a possible D gene (6 bases). The germline V gene encodes CDR1 DFQATT and CDR2 SNEGSKA (reference sequence). V was pared by 3 bases and J by 10 bases, with 11 bases between. The CDR3 runs 11 residues.

The rearrangement links TRBV7-9 to TRBJ2-7; 8 bases map to TRBD2. After removal of 5 bases from V and 0 bases from J, the junction contained 6 bases not matched to a gene. Germline V gene data show CDR1 as SEHNR and CDR2 as FQNEAQ (reference sequence). The CDR3 totals 15 residues. CDR3 residues: CASSLLGTSSYEQYF. The CDR3 DNA sequence: TGTGCCAGCAGCCTCCTCGGGACTAGCTCCTACGAGCAGTACTTC.

This clone has just a few counts. This chain links TRBV6-5 with TRBJ1-3; D is possibly TRBD1 (6 bases). The V gene's germline CDR1 is MNHEY and CDR2 SVGAGI. The CDR3 is made up of 14 amino acids. Trimming stripped 5 bases from V and 0 bases from J, with 8 bases between. CDR3 nucleotides: TGTGCCAGCAGTACAGGGACCTCTGGAAACACCATATATTTT. It translates to CASSTGTSGNTIYF.

In its sample, this clone was seen once. The genes are TRBV19 and TRBJ2-7, with D tentatively TRBD2 (6 bases). The V gene's germline CDR1 is LNHDA and CDR2 SQIVND (reference sequence). CDR3 size: 13 residues. Trimming left V 5 bases short and J 6 bases short, with 14 bases between. The CDR3 sequence: CASSAGNGGEQYF. CDR3 bases: TGTGCCAGTAGTGCGGGAAACGGAGGCGAGCAGTACTTC.

The chain is built from TRBV25-1 and TRBJ1-1, with 7 bases identical to TRBD1. V lost 4 bases, J lost 1 base, and 15 bases stayed unmatched. The germline gives CDR1 MGHDK, CDR2 SYGVNS. This CDR3 spans 18 amino acids. For the CDR3, the DNA is TGTGCCAGCAGTGGCCGAAGTGTACAGGGGACGGGGAACACTGAAGCTTTCTTT. Encoded protein: CASSGRSVQGTGNTEAFF.

This sequence joins TRBV24-1 and TRBJ1-5; no clear D gene. The CDR3 contains 13 residues. Trimming cost V 2 bases and J 1 base, with 2 bases left between them. Germline V gene sequence: CDR1 KGHDR, CDR2 SFDVKD. The CDR3 region is CATSDWSNQPQHF. The CDR3 DNA is TGTGCCACCAGTGATTGGAGCAATCAGCCCCAGCATTTT.

This chain uses TRBV6-5 with TRBJ1-1; D remains unclear. The CDR3 spans 13 residues. Trimming pared 5 bases from V and 3 bases from J, leaving 10 bases between. Looked up from germline, CDR1 is MNHEY and CDR2 is SVGAGI. The CDR3 DNA reads TGTGCCAGCAGTCGAACCCCGGACACTGAAGCTTTCTTT. Protein product: CASSRTPDTEAFF.

The chain joins TRBV18 to TRBJ1-5; no reliable D call. This CDR3 is 13 amino acids long. V was cut by 1 base and J by 5 bases, with 6 bases left in between. Germline values: CDR1 KGHSH, CDR2 LQKENI. The CDR3 region is CASSPRTDQPQHF. CDR3 DNA sequence: TGTGCCAGCTCACCACGGACGGATCAGCCCCAGCATTTT.

Written as DNA, the CDR3 is TGTGCCAGCGGGACCCTCTATGGCTACACCTTC. Its protein product is CASGTLYGYTF. The chain links TRBV2 to TRBJ1-2; perhaps TRBD1 as D (5 bases). This CDR3 has 11 amino acids. V was trimmed by 8 bases and J by 4 bases, leaving 8 bases between them. CDR1 and CDR2 from the germline V gene are SNHLY and FYNNEI.

The table lists this clone with a few counts. The rearrangement joins TRBV20-1 to TRBJ2-1; a possible D gene is TRBD2 (6 bases). The CDR3 runs 15 residues. The V end was cut by 3 bases, the J end by 7 bases, with 19 bases between. The germline V gene has CDR1 DFQATT and CDR2 SNEGSKA (reference sequence). DNA for the CDR3: TGCAGTGCTAGTAGGGCGGGATCAGCAGCGAATGAGCAGTTCTTC. This gives the protein CSASRAGSAANEQFF.

V is TRBV15 and J is TRBJ1-1; a weak D match, TRBD1 (6 bases). V was cut by 0 bases and J by 5 bases, with 19 bases left in between. Germline CDR1 reads LNHNV; CDR2 reads YYDKDF (reference sequence). The CDR3 totals 17 residues. The CDR3 nucleotides read TGTGCCACCAGCAGAGATTATAGCCCCCAGGGGTGGACTGAAGCTTTCTTT. It is translated as CATSRDYSPQGWTEAFF.

V usage is TRBV29-1 and J usage is TRBJ1-4; D gene uncertain. CDR1 is SQVTM and CDR2 is ANQGSEA in the germline V gene. The CDR3 has 10 residues. Trimming left V 5 bases short and J 7 bases short, with 5 bases between. As DNA, the CDR3 is TGCAGCGTTTACTTTGAAAAACTGTTTTTT. Its translation: CSVYFEKLFF. The full variable domain, completed using reference TRBV29-1 and TRBJ1-4, is SAVISQKPSRDICQRGTSLTIQCQVDSQVTMMFWYRQQPGQSLTLIATANQGSEATYESGFVIDKFPISRPNLTFSTLTVSNMSPEDSSIYLCSVYFEKLFFGSGTQLSVL.

The chain carries TRBV28 and TRBJ2-5, with D hard to call. The CDR3 has 13 amino acids. Germline CDR1 reads MDHEN; CDR2 reads SYDVKM. V was pared by 3 bases and J by 0 bases, with 5 bases between. The CDR3 region is CASSLADQETQYF. The CDR3 nucleotides read TGTGCCAGCAGTTTGGCAGACCAAGAGACCCAGTACTTC.

This clone occurred once. V gene TRBV4-2 combines with J gene TRBJ2-1, with a possible D match to TRBD2 (6 bases). V dropped 2 bases and J dropped 9 bases, with 11 bases sitting between them. Germline V lookup: CDR1 LGHNA, CDR2 YNFKEQ. The CDR3 totals 13 residues. The CDR3 sequence: CASSQSTSFEQFF. The CDR3 DNA sequence: TGTGCCAGCAGCCAATCGACTAGTTTTGAGCAGTTCTTC.

The V and J genes are TRBV27 and TRBJ1-5; TRBD1 matches at 9 bases. Germline assignment: CDR1 MNHEY and CDR2 SMNVEV (reference sequence). The CDR3 runs 19 residues. V was pared by 6 bases and J by 5 bases, with 20 bases of the junction left unmatched. CDR3 sequence reads: CASRSGPTGGDNLDQPQHF. As DNA, the CDR3 is TGTGCCAGCAGGTCCGGACCAACAGGGGGCGATAATTTGGATCAGCCCCAGCATTTT.

The chain recombines TRBV19 with TRBJ2-7; TRBD1 might be the D (6 bases). Trimming removed 4 bases from V and 0 bases from J, with 10 bases in between. Germline CDR1 is LNHDA and CDR2 is SQIVND (reference sequence). The CDR3 runs 14 residues. The CDR3 coding sequence is TGTGCCAGTAGTAGACAGGTATCCTCCTACGAGCAGTACTTC. It is translated as CASSRQVSSYEQYF.

The rearrangement joins TRBV29-1 to TRBJ1-2; D is perhaps TRBD1 (6 bases). V was trimmed by 0 bases and J by 5 bases, leaving 13 bases between them. From germline, CDR1 is SQVTM and CDR2 ANQGSEA. CDR3 length: 14 residues. The CDR3 protein is CSVEDLAGEYGYTF. CDR3 DNA sequence: TGCAGCGTTGAAGACCTTGCAGGGGAGTATGGCTACACCTTC. Based on the CDR3 plus reference TRBV29-1 and TRBJ1-2, the full variable domain is SAVISQKPSRDICQRGTSLTIQCQVDSQVTMMFWYRQQPGQSLTLIATANQGSEATYESGFVIDKFPISRPNLTFSTLTVSNMSPEDSSIYLCSVEDLAGEYGYTFGSGTRLTVV.

The rearrangement joins TRBV5-1 to TRBJ2-3; 7 bases line up with TRBD1. Germline values: CDR1 SGHRS, CDR2 YFSETQ. The CDR3 is 14 amino acids. V was pared by 0 bases and J by 6 bases, with 4 bases of the junction left unmatched. For the CDR3, the DNA is TGCGCCAGCAGCTTGGGGACAGGCGTGGATACGCAGTATTTT. Amino acids: CASSLGTGVDTQYF.

This clone was counted once. The chain joins TRBV29-1 to TRBJ2-7, with TRBD2 matching over 13 bases. Germline V gene lookup returns CDR1 SQVTM and CDR2 ANQGSEA. The CDR3 has 15 amino acids. With 7 bases clipped from V and 6 bases from J, the junction kept 12 bases outside the gene matches. The DNA for the CDR3 is TGCAGCGGGGGGGGTTCCGGGACTAGCGGGACCGAGCAGTACTTC. This sequence encodes CSGGGSGTSGTEQYF.

This clone was recorded once. The CDR3: CASSLVSRTNFYNEQFF. In nucleotides, the CDR3 is TGTGCCAGCAGCCTTGTGAGCAGGACAAATTTTTACAATGAGCAGTTCTTC. The chain employs TRBV5-4 and TRBJ2-1; possible D gene TRBD1, 5 bases. This CDR3 has 17 amino acids. Germline V lookup: CDR1 SGHNT, CDR2 YYREEE (reference sequence). Trimming cost V 4 bases and J 4 bases, with 21 bases left between them. Drawing the rest from reference TRBV5-4 and TRBJ2-1, the complete variable domain is ETGVTQSPTHLIKTRGQQVTLRCSSQSGHNTVSWYQQALGQGPQFIFQYYREEENGRGNFPPRFSGLQFPNYSSELNVNALELDDSALYLCASSLVSRTNFYNEQFFGPGTRLTVL.

This chain connects TRBV10-2 to TRBJ2-7; the D gene is possibly TRBD1 (5 bases). In germline, CDR1 is WSHSY, CDR2 SAAADI. The CDR3 contains 13 residues. V lost 2 bases, J lost 3 bases, and 8 bases lay in between. The CDR3 loop is CASSEKGNYEQYF. CDR3 bases: TGCGCCAGCAGTGAGAAGGGGAACTACGAGCAGTACTTC.

The V call is TRBV19, the J call TRBJ2-7, with D perhaps TRBD1 (6 bases). V was trimmed by 4 bases and J by 0 bases, leaving 13 bases between them. The CDR3 spans 15 residues. The germline V gene encodes CDR1 LNHDA and CDR2 SQIVND (reference sequence). The CDR3 protein is CASSTGQFLSYEQYF. The CDR3 DNA sequence: TGTGCCAGTAGTACTGGACAGTTCCTCTCCTACGAGCAGTACTTC. Based on the CDR3 plus reference TRBV19 and TRBJ2-7, the full variable domain is DGGITQSPKYLFRKEGQNVTLSCEQNLNHDAMYWYRQDPGQGLRLIYYSQIVNDFQKGDIAEGYSVSREKKESFPLTVTSAQKNPTAFYLCASSTGQFLSYEQYFGPGTRLTVT.

The J gene is TRBJ1-5, the V gene TRBV7-3; TRBD1 is a possible D gene (5 bases). CDR1 is SGHTA and CDR2 is FQGTGA in the germline V gene. V was shortened by 2 bases and J by 6 bases, with 8 bases between the two germline ends. The CDR3 consists of 13 residues. CDR3 nucleotide sequence: TGTGCCAGCAGCTTACAGGGCGGTCAGCCCCAGCATTTT. Amino acid sequence: CASSLQGGQPQHF. Supplemented by reference TRBV7-3 and TRBJ1-5, the full variable domain reads GAGVSQTPSNKVTEKGKYVELRCDPISGHTALYWYRQSLGQGPEFLIYFQGTGAADDSGLPNDRFFAVRPEGSVSTLKIQRTERGDSAVYLCASSLQGGQPQHFGDGTRLSIL.

This clone is medium-sized. The gene calls are TRBV27 and TRBJ2-1, with D perhaps TRBD2 (5 bases). From germline, CDR1 is MNHEY and CDR2 SMNVEV (reference sequence). The germline V and J ends were trimmed by 2 bases and 6 bases, with 17 bases remaining between them. The CDR3 contains 16 residues. The CDR3 DNA reads as TGTGCCAGCAGTTTAACTAGTACGACCTACTTCAATGAGCAGTTCTTC. Its protein is CASSLTSTTYFNEQFF.

The V gene is TRBV5-1, the J gene TRBJ1-1; possible D gene TRBD1, 5 bases. The CDR3 is 14 residues long. Germline V gives CDR1 SGHRS, CDR2 YFSETQ. V lost 4 bases, J lost 5 bases, and 15 bases lay in between. CDR3 region: CASSLNRQTTEAFF. CDR3 in DNA: TGCGCCAGCAGCCTAAACAGGCAGACGACTGAAGCTTTCTTT.

This clone has just a few counts. The chain is built from TRBV6-1 and TRBJ2-7; TRBD1 agrees at 8 bases. V was clipped by 2 bases and J by 2 bases; unmatched bases: 17. The CDR3 covers 19 residues. Germline loops: CDR1 MNHNS, CDR2 SASEGT. DNA for the CDR3: TGTGCCAGCAGTGAACTCCCGCCTGGACAGGGAAGGAGAGCCTACGAGCAGTACTTC. Protein sequence: CASSELPPGQGRRAYEQYF.